This T cell receptor beta chain was documented in a study of shared clonotypes between healthy human individuals. The study, taken as a whole, reports: What rarefaction showed was incomplete sorted-subset sequencing despite large depth.

V shed 6 bases and J 5 bases; nucleotides not matched to a gene: 10. CDR1 MNHEY and CDR2 SVGAGI come from the germline V gene. The CDR3 covers 15 residues. Remarks on this clone: Antigen: not known.

Each subset's genomic DNA was split evenly across several immunoSEQ plates. The data were produced by immunoSEQ multiplex PCR, yet TCRdb's version contains in-frame clones alone and is incomplete. The sample contains 2 million to 2.5 million clones, 85% to 95% of which appear only once. The chain combines TRBV6-5 with TRBJ2-4; 7 positions match TRBD2. This sequence originates from a man between 18 and 35 years old in good health. Some clones in this sample may be carry-over from other donors' samples. The sequenced material came from naive CD4+ T cells from PBMCs. Sample subset: CD45RA+ positively selected. The CDR3 loop reads CASRKGRVGQNIQYF. The CDR3 DNA sequence: TGTGCCAGCAGGAAGGGGAGGGTGGGTCAAAACATTCAGTACTTC.